These 27 T cell receptor beta chains were all obtained from the same sample, sequenced in a study of blood T cell repertoires in COVID-19 (dated by TCRdb to 2020 to 2022). Library method: the immunoSEQ multiplex PCR assay. This is the immuneACCESS table as TCRdb keeps it, with only in-frame sequences that have V and J called. A part of the clones is gone; compared with another copy, unresolved V genes explain less than half, and the rest is unexplained. In all, the sample holds more than 200,000 clones, and approximately 81% of those were seen once. The ten largest clones take up 4.2% of the sample. The specimen sequenced was peripheral blood. These TCRs come from a man aged 60-69 years with acute or convalescent COVID-19.

The genes are TRBV28 and TRBJ1-5, with TRBD1 identical over 11 bases. V was pared by 8 bases and J by 1 base, with 10 bases of the junction left unmatched. Per the germline V gene, CDR1 is MDHEN and CDR2 is SYDVKM. CDR3 size: 17 residues. The DNA of the CDR3 is TGTGCCAGCGGCCCGAGGGGACAGGGGGGCAGCAATCAGCCCCAGCATTTT. This encodes CASGPRGQGGSNQPQHF.

In its sample, this clone was seen once. V and J are TRBV9 and TRBJ2-7, with TRBD1 matching 9 bases. Germline CDR1 reads SGDLS; CDR2 reads YYNGEE. Unmatched junction bases numbered 7, after V lost 2 bases and J lost 4 bases. This CDR3 comprises 15 residues. CDR3 sequence (DNA): TGTGCCAGCAGCGTTGCCGGGACAGGGATTTACGAGCAGTACTTC. Its protein product is CASSVAGTGIYEQYF.

The rearrangement uses TRBV27 and TRBJ2-7; perhaps TRBD1 as D (5 bases). Germline CDR1 is MNHEY and CDR2 is SMNVEV (reference sequence). Trimming pared 6 bases from V and 5 bases from J, leaving 11 bases between. The CDR3 runs 12 residues. CDR3 in DNA: TGTGCCAGCAGCGATAGGGGCGACGAGCAGTACTTC. Translating gives CASSDRGDEQYF.

This clone was recorded a few times. The genes are TRBV19 and TRBJ1-2; D might be TRBD1 (5 bases). CDR3 length: 15 amino acids. Germline CDR1 reads LNHDA; CDR2 reads SQIVND (reference sequence). V dropped 3 bases and J dropped 4 bases, with 15 bases sitting between them. CDR3 residues: CASSIRAQPGYGYTF. CDR3 DNA sequence: TGTGCCAGTAGTATCAGGGCACAACCAGGCTATGGCTACACCTTC.

This clone has just one count. The chain has TRBV5-4 and TRBJ2-5; weak D call: TRBD2 (7 bases). V lost 6 bases, J lost 0 bases, and 12 bases lay in between. Germline assignment: CDR1 SGHNT and CDR2 YYREEE (reference sequence). This CDR3 comprises 14 residues. CDR3 protein: CASTGGRDQETQYF. CDR3 DNA: TGTGCCAGCACCGGGGGGCGAGACCAAGAGACCCAGTACTTC.

V usage is TRBV30 and J usage is TRBJ2-5; tentatively, D is TRBD1 (6 bases). V was shortened by 3 bases and J by 9 bases, with 17 bases between the two germline ends. Germline lookup yields CDR1 GTSNPN and CDR2 SVGIG (reference sequence). This CDR3 contains 13 residues. In DNA, the CDR3 is TGTGCCTGGAGAGGACAGTCCAACAGGGCCCAGTACTTC. Translating it yields CAWRGQSNRAQYF.

The chain joins TRBV7-4 to TRBJ2-7; TRBD2 matches 11 bases. The junction had 5 bases not matched to a gene; V was cut back by 5 bases and J by 2 bases. This CDR3 spans 15 amino acids. Germline CDR1 SGHVT, CDR2 SQSDAQ. The CDR3 is CASSASGGKTYEQYF. The CDR3 DNA is TGTGCCAGCAGCGCTAGCGGGGGGAAAACCTACGAGCAGTACTTC.

The chain carries TRBV19 and TRBJ2-1; D possibly corresponds to TRBD1 (6 bases). The germline CDR1 and CDR2 sequences are LNHDA and SQIVND (reference sequence). This CDR3 is built from 14 residues. Between the trimmed V and J ends, which lost 6 bases and 9 bases, there was a span of 18 bases. DNA of the CDR3: TGTGCCAGTAGCCCGACAGGAGCCCATCCTGAGCAGTTCTTC. It encodes CASSPTGAHPEQFF.

This clone was seen a handful of times. V is TRBV6-5 and J is TRBJ1-3, with D unresolved. Trimming stripped 2 bases from V and 9 bases from J, with 17 bases between. CDR1 is MNHEY and CDR2 is SVGAGI in the germline V gene. The CDR3 runs to 15 residues. The chain's CDR3 is CASSYLDGSVGTIYF. Written as DNA, the CDR3 is TGTGCCAGCAGTTACCTTGACGGGAGTGTGGGCACCATATATTTT.

V is TRBV5-4 and J is TRBJ1-1; 8 nucleotides agree with TRBD1. The V gene end was trimmed by 4 bases and the J gene end by 1 base; junction bases not matched to a gene: 3. The CDR3 loop spans 14 amino acids. CDR1 and CDR2 (germline): SGHNT, YYREEE (reference sequence). CDR3 sequence: CASSTGQGNTEAFF. Here the CDR3 DNA reads TGTGCCAGCAGCACAGGACAGGGGAACACTGAAGCTTTCTTT.

V usage is TRBV18 and J usage is TRBJ2-3; possible D gene TRBD2, 6 bases. V shed 2 bases and J shed 1 base, with 16 bases lying between them. The CDR3 is made up of 17 amino acids. Germline assignment: CDR1 KGHSH and CDR2 LQKENI. The DNA for the CDR3 is TGTGCCAGCTCACCAGGGGCCGGGGGTCAACGCACAGATACGCAGTATTTT. Translation: CASSPGAGGQRTDTQYF.

The CDR3: CASSYGFYGYTF. As DNA, the CDR3 is TGTGCCAGCAGTTACGGCTTCTATGGCTACACCTTC. The chain employs TRBV6-2 or TRBV6-3 and TRBJ1-2; D gene uncertain. The CDR3 length is 12 residues. CDR1 MNHEY and CDR2 SVGEGT come from the germline V gene. V was pared by 2 bases and J by 4 bases, with 5 bases between.

The V gene is TRBV3-1 (or the pseudogene TRBV3-2), the J gene TRBJ2-2; TRBD2 matches at 12 bases. The CDR3 spans 17 residues. Germline V CDR1 and CDR2: LGHDT, YNNKEL (reference sequence). Trimming cost V 4 bases and J 1 base; bases outside gene matches: 4. The CDR3 DNA sequence: TGTGCCAGCAGCCTCGGGACTAGCGGGCTGAACACCGGGGAGCTGTTTTTT. Translated: CASSLGTSGLNTGELFF.

This clone was counted between two and nine times. The chain links TRBV11-2 to TRBJ2-1, with D maybe TRBD2 (6 bases). V was cut by 1 base and J by 2 bases, with 12 bases left in between. This CDR3 comprises 16 residues. Germline V lookup: CDR1 SGHAT, CDR2 FQNNGV. The CDR3 loop reads CASSLVGTVPYNEQFF. CDR3 DNA sequence: TGTGCCAGCAGCTTAGTAGGGACTGTTCCCTACAATGAGCAGTTCTTC.

The chain recombines TRBV9 with TRBJ1-2, with D maybe TRBD1 (5 bases). Germline V gene sequence: CDR1 SGDLS, CDR2 YYNGEE. V dropped 0 bases and J dropped 3 bases, with 18 bases sitting between them. This CDR3 has 17 residues. CDR3 bases: TGTGCCAGCAGCGTAGGTCGCGGAGGCAGGGAGGACTATGGCTACACCTTC. Protein: CASSVGRGGREDYGYTF.

The chain has TRBV6-1 and TRBJ2-7, with 7 bases aligning to TRBD1. Unmatched junction bases numbered 4, after V lost 2 bases and J lost 6 bases. The V gene's germline CDR1 is MNHNS and CDR2 SASEGT. This CDR3 region has 13 residues. The CDR3 sequence is CASSERDSPEQYF. As DNA, the CDR3 is TGTGCCAGCAGTGAAAGGGACAGTCCCGAGCAGTACTTC.

J is TRBJ1-1 and V is TRBV3-1 (or the pseudogene TRBV3-2); TRBD1 is a possible D gene (5 bases). Germline V gene lookup returns CDR1 LGHDT and CDR2 YNNKEL (reference sequence). Trimming took off 0 bases at V and 11 bases at J, with 16 bases between the two ends. The CDR3 contains 14 residues. The CDR3 is CASSQDGGEFFAFF. CDR3 sequence (DNA): TGTGCCAGCAGCCAAGATGGAGGGGAATTTTTCGCTTTCTTT.

A single count supports this clone. At the DNA level, this CDR3 is encoded by other sequences in the same sample as well. The rearrangement links TRBV12-3 or TRBV12-4 to TRBJ1-2, with 7 bases fitting TRBD1. Losses at the gene ends were 1 base for V and 8 bases for J; bases not matched to a gene: 4. The CDR3 contains 13 residues. CDR3 protein: CASSLVQGGGYTF. CDR3 DNA sequence: TGTGCCAGCAGTTTAGTCCAGGGGGGAGGCTACACCTTC.

This sequence joins TRBV5-6 and TRBJ2-7; possibly TRBD2 for D (5 bases). The V gene lost 3 bases and the J gene lost 1 base, with 23 bases spanning the gap. This CDR3 has 18 residues. Per germline, CDR1 SGHDT and CDR2 YYEEEE. DNA of the CDR3: TGTGCCAGCAGCTCCACGCGGGCTCTTACGGGTGTTTCCTACGAGCAGTACTTC. Protein: CASSSTRALTGVSYEQYF.

This clone was picked up a small number of times. The genes are TRBV19 and TRBJ1-3; D remains ambiguous. Trimming shortened V by 4 bases and J by 5 bases, and 9 bases separated the two germline ends. CDR3 length: 13 amino acids. CDR1 and CDR2 from the germline V gene are LNHDA and SQIVND (reference sequence). The chain's CDR3 is CASSKGGRNTIYF. The DNA for the CDR3 is TGTGCCAGTAGTAAAGGAGGAAGAAACACCATATATTTT.

This chain uses TRBV9 with TRBJ1-2, with TRBD1 matching over 7 bases. CDR1 SGDLS and CDR2 YYNGEE come from the germline V gene. V lost 4 bases and J lost 0; bases outside the gene matches: 6. The CDR3 is made up of 15 amino acids. CDR3 region: CASSPHRGANYGYTF. In DNA form, the CDR3 reads TGTGCCAGCAGCCCCCACAGGGGAGCTAACTATGGCTACACCTTC.

This clone turned up a few times. The gene calls are TRBV6-2 or TRBV6-3 and TRBJ1-2, with D perhaps matching TRBD1 (6 bases). Germline loops: CDR1 MNHEY, CDR2 SVGEGT. The CDR3 length is 16 residues. Trimming took 6 bases from V and 4 from J, leaving 21 bases between them. CDR3 in DNA: TGTGCCAGCAGCGGTTCCGGGACACCGGACTTCTATGGCTACACCTTC. Translation: CASSGSGTPDFYGYTF.

The J gene is TRBJ2-7, the V gene TRBV4-3; D is ambiguous. Germline V lookup: CDR1 LGHNA, CDR2 YSLEER. This CDR3 has 13 amino acids. Deletions cut 1 base from V and 6 bases from J, with 10 bases between. The CDR3 bases are TGCGCCAGCAGCCAAGGTTGGCTTGGCGAGCAGTACTTC. Its protein product is CASSQGWLGEQYF.

The chain combines TRBV6-1 with TRBJ2-7; the D is unclear. Germline V gene data show CDR1 as MNHNS and CDR2 as SASEGT. Between the trimmed V and J ends, which lost 3 bases and 7 bases, there was a span of 4 bases. The length of the CDR3 is 10 residues. Here the CDR3 DNA reads TGTGCCAGCAGTGATCGGGAGCAGTACTTC. It translates to CASSDREQYF.

This clone has just a few counts. V and J are TRBV6-2 or TRBV6-3 and TRBJ2-1; 9 bases are a match to TRBD1. The CDR3 consists of 15 residues. CDR1 is MNHEY, CDR2 SVGEGT, per germline. The V and J ends lost 5 bases and 15 bases, in that order; junction bases with no gene match: 17. In DNA, the CDR3 is TGTGCCAGCAGTCTAAGGCTTTACAGGGGGCTTTTAAGGTTCTTC. It yields the protein CASSLRLYRGLLRFF.

The J gene is TRBJ2-3, the V gene TRBV27; 9 nucleotides align to TRBD2. Germline lookup yields CDR1 MNHEY and CDR2 SMNVEV (reference sequence). With V trimmed by 1 base and J by 5 bases, 16 bases remained unmatched. This CDR3 has 19 residues. This chain's CDR3 is CASSLWPPAAGGPVDTQYF. The CDR3 DNA reads TGTGCCAGCAGTTTATGGCCCCCTGCGGCGGGAGGGCCAGTAGATACGCAGTATTTT.

The rearrangement links TRBV9 to TRBJ1-3; D unresolved. The length of the CDR3 is 13 residues. Germline CDR1 and CDR2: SGDLS and YYNGEE. Trimming removed 8 bases at V and 0 bases at J, with 9 bases between. CDR3 DNA sequence: TGTGCCAGTCACCCGGGCTCTGGAAACACCATATATTTT. Amino acid sequence: CASHPGSGNTIYF.